The clone carrying this T cell receptor beta chain was found a few times. Its antigen is not known. The data were obtained in a study of cytomegalovirus exposure and HLA in healthy donors. Germline CDR1 SGHRS, CDR2 YFSETQ. The CDR3 is made up of 18 amino acids. The germline V and J ends were trimmed by 0 bases and 7 bases, with 20 bases remaining between them. The primer mix had 60 Vbeta and 13 Jbeta primers. The table came from immunoSEQ multiplex PCR; TCRdb's copy has only in-frame clones and leaves some out. This sample carries roughly 160,000 clones, approximately 82% of them seen once, and the ten largest clones take more than 7%. Study results and caveats: One variant, a missense change in DCLRE1C, was linked in a later analysis to TCR beta V- and J-gene trimming. Listed as cytomegalovirus-associated were over 150 TCR beta chains. It was assumed in the presence/absence analyses that sequencing depth was roughly uniform across donors.

The chain uses TRBV5-1 and TRBJ1-6; D might be TRBD1 (5 bases). The sequencing input was PBMCs. This receptor was identified in a male donor in good health and CMV-seropositive. CDR3 DNA sequence: TGCGCCAGCAGCTTGGGAAGGTCGCAGGGAAGGCGAAATTCACCCCTCCACTTT. It encodes CASSLGRSQGRRNSPLHF.